This T cell receptor beta chain was profiled in a study of vaccination and CD4 T cells after COVID-19. Study overall: The cells were exposed to overlapping spike peptides originating from SARS-CoV-2, HCoV-NL63, HCoV-OC43 and HCoV-229E for stimulation.

Treatment: roughly 11-day PBMC culture with coronavirus spike peptide pools or control peptides (ViraFEST assay). For ViraFEST, peptide pools expanded antigen-specific T cells, after which the TCRs were sequenced. This clonotype was seen more than once but under ten times. Its target is unknown. Cultured CD4+ T-cell DNA underwent Oncomine TCR Beta short-read sequencing. TCRdb reprocessed the PCR reads with MiXCR, giving one entry per CDR3 protein. The sample contains approximately 11,000 distinct CDR3 sequences, around a third of which appear only once. The CDR3 is made up of 14 amino acids. Germline CDR1 MNHEY, CDR2 SMNVEV (reference sequence). V gave up 6 bases and J gave up 3 bases, with 13 bases separating them.

The chain joins TRBV27 to TRBJ2-3, with D perhaps TRBD1 (6 bases). The receptor was isolated from a human donor who had recovered from COVID-19. The sample was CD4+ T cells from blood, cultured in vitro. Here the CDR3 DNA reads TGTGCCAGCAGCAGGGGCAGTGGGACAGATACGCAGTATTTT. Protein: CASSRGSGTDTQYF.